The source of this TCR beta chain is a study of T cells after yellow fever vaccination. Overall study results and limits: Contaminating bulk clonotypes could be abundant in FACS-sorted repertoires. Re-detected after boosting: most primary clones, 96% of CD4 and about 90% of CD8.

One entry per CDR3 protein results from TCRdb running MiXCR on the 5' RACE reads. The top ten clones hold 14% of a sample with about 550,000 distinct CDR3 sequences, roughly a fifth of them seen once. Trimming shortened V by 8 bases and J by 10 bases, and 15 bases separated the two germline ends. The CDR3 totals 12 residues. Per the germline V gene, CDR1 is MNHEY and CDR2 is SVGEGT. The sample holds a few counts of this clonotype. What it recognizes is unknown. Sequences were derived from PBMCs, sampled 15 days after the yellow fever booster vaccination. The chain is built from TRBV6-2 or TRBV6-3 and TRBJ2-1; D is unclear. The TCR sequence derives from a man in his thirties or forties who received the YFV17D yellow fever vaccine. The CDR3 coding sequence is TGTGCCAGCGGAAAATCAGGTTGGGAGCAGTTCTTC. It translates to CASGKSGWEQFF.